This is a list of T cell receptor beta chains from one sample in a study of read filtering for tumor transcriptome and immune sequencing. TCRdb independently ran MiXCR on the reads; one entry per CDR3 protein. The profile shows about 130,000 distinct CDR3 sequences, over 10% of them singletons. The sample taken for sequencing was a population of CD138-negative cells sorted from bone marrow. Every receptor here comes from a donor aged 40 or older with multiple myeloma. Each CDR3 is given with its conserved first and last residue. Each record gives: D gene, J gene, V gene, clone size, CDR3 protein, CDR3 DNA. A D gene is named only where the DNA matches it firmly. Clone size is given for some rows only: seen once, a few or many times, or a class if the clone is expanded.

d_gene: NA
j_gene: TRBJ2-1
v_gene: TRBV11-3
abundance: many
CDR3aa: CASSLDDRGYNEQFF
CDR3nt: TGTGCCAGCAGCTTAGACGACCGCGGATACAATGAGCAGTTCTTC

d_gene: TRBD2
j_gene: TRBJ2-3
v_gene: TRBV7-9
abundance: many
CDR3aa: CASSLAAGLAGASDTQYF
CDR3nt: TGTGCCAGCAGCTTAGCGGCGGGCCTAGCGGGGGCCTCAGATACGCAGTATTTT

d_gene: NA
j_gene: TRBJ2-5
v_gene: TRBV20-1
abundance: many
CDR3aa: CSAPGTTGGKTQYF
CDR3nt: TGCAGTGCCCCCGGGACCACTGGTGGGAAGACCCAGTACTTC

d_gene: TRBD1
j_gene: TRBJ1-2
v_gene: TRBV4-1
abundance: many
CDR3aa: CASSQAWGQGYFGYTF
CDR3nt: TGCGCCAGCAGCCAAGCTTGGGGACAGGGGTATTTTGGCTACACCTTC

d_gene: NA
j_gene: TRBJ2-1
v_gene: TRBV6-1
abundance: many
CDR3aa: CASRPGGDRSNNEQFF
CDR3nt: TGTGCCAGCAGACCGGGGGGGGACAGGAGCAACAATGAGCAGTTCTTC

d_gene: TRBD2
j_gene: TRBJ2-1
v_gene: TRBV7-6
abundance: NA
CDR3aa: CASSLGAGNYNEQFF
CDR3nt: TGTGCCAGCAGCTTAGGAGCGGGAAACTACAATGAGCAGTTCTTC

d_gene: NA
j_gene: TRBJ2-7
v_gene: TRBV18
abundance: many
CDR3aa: CASSRGASYEQYF
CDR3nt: TGTGCCAGCTCCCGAGGGGCCTCCTACGAGCAGTACTTC

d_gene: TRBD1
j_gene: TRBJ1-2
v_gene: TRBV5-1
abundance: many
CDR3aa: CASSLGTGAYGYTF
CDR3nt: TGCGCCAGCAGCTTGGGGACAGGGGCCTATGGCTACACCTTC

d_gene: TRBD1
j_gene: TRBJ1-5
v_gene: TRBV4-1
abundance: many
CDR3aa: CASSPTGQGDNQPQHF
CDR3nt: TGCGCCAGCAGCCCTACGGGACAGGGGGACAATCAGCCCCAGCATTTT

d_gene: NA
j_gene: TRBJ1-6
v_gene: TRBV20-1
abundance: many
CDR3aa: CSARGAGGVHSPLHF
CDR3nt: TGCAGTGCGAGGGGGGCAGGTGGGGTTCATTCACCCCTCCACTTT

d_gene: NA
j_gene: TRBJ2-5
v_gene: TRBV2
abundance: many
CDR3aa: CASSEEGSAQYF
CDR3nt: TGTGCCAGCAGTGAAGAGGGGTCGGCCCAGTACTTC

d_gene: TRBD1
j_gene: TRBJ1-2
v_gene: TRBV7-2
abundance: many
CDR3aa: CASSLRQGADYGYTF
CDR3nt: TGTGCCAGCAGCTTAAGACAGGGGGCGGACTATGGCTACACCTTC

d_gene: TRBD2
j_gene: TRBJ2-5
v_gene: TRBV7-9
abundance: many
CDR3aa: CASSPSGRNGETQYF
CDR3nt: TGTGCCAGCAGCCCGAGCGGGAGAAACGGGGAGACCCAGTACTTC

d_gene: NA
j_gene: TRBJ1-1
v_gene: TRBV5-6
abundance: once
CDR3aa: CASSLVGSTEAFF
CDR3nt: TGTGCCAGCAGCTTGGTAGGATCAACTGAAGCTTTCTTT

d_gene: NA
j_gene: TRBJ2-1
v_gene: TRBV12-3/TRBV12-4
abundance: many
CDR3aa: CASSSRGSSYNEQFF
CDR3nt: TGTGCCAGCAGTTCGCGGGGAAGCTCCTACAATGAGCAGTTCTTC

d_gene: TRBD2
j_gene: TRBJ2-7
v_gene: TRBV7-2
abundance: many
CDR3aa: CASSLVNLADTYEQYF
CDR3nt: TGTGCCAGCAGCTTAGTCAACCTAGCGGATACCTACGAGCAGTACTTC

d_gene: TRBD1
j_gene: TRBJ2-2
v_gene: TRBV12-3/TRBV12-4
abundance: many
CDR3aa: CASRKDRATGELFF
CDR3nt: TGTGCCAGCAGAAAGGACAGGGCTACCGGGGAGCTGTTTTTT

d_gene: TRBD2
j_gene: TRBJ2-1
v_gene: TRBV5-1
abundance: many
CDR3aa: CASSLDSGRATEQFF
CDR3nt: TGCGCCAGCAGCTTGGATAGCGGGAGGGCCACTGAGCAGTTCTTC

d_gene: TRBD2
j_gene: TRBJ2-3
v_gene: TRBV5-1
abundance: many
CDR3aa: CASSLIGGGATDTQYF
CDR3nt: TGCGCCAGCAGCTTGATTGGCGGGGGGGCAACAGATACGCAGTATTTT

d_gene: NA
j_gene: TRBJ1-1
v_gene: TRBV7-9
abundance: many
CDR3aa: CASSPKLMNTEAFF
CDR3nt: TGTGCCAGCAGTCCTAAACTCATGAACACTGAAGCTTTCTTT

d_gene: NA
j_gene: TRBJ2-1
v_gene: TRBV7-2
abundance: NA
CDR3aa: CASSLDRITNNEQFF
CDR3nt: TGTGCCAGCAGCTTAGATAGGATAACCAACAATGAGCAGTTCTTC

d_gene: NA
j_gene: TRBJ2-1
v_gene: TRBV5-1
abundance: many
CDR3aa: CASSLGSGPSSYNEQFF
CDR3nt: TGCGCCAGCAGCTTGGGTTCCGGGCCAAGCTCCTACAATGAGCAGTTCTTC

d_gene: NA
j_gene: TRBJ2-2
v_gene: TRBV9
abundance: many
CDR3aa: CASSKGRKNTGELFF
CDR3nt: TGTGCCAGCAGTAAGGGACGGAAGAACACCGGGGAGCTGTTTTTT

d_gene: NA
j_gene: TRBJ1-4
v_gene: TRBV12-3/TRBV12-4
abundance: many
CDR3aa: CASSLQGNEKLFF
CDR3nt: TGTGCCAGCAGTTTACAGGGGAATGAAAAACTGTTTTTT

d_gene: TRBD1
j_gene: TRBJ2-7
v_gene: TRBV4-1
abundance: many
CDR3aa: CASSQPTGIDEQYF
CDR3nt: TGCGCCAGCAGCCAGCCGACAGGGATCGACGAGCAGTACTTC

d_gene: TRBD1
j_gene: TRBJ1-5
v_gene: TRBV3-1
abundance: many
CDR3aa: CASSQGRTGSNQPQHF
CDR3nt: TGTGCCAGCAGCCAAGGTAGGACAGGGAGCAATCAGCCCCAGCATTTT

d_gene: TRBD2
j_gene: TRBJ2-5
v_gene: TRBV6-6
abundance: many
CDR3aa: CASIPPGGQETQYF
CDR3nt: TGTGCCAGCATACCCCCGGGAGGACAAGAGACCCAGTACTTC

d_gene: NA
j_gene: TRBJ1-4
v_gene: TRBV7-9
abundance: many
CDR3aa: CASTRDEKLFF
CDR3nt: TGTGCCAGCACCCGTGATGAAAAACTGTTTTTT

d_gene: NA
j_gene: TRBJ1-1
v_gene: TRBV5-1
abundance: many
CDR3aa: CASSPRENTEAFF
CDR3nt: TGCGCCAGCAGCCCGAGGGAGAACACTGAAGCTTTCTTT

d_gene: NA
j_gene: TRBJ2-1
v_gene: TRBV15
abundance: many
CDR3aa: CATSRGQYNEQFF
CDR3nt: TGTGCCACCAGCAGAGGACAGTACAATGAGCAGTTCTTC

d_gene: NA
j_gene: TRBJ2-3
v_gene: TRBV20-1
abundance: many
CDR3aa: CSARDGPVRATDTQYF
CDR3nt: TGCAGTGCTAGAGATGGACCCGTCAGGGCCACAGATACGCAGTATTTT

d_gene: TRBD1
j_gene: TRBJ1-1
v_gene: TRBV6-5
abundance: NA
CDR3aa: CASETGGLDTEAFF
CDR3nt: TGTGCCAGCGAGACAGGGGGATTGGACACTGAAGCTTTCTTT

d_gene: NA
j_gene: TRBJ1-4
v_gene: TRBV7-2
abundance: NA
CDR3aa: CASSPRQDYGKLFF
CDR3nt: TGTGCCAGTAGCCCCCGACAGGACTATGGAAAACTGTTTTTT

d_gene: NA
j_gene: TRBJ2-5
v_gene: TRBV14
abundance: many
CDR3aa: CASSHVGTQYF
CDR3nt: TGTGCCAGCAGCCACGTCGGGACCCAGTACTTC

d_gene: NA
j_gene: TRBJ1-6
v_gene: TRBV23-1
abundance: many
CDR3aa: CASSQSPPGFNSPLHF
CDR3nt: TGCGCCAGCAGTCAATCTCCCCCCGGTTTTAATTCACCCCTCCACTTT

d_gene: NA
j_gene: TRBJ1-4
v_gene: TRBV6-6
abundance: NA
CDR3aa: CASSYVNGGRREKLFF
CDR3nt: TGTGCCAGCAGTTACGTCAACGGGGGGCGCCGTGAAAAACTGTTTTTT

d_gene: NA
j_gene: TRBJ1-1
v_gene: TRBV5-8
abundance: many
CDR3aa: CASSLDGRNTEAFF
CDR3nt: TGTGCCAGCAGCTTAGACGGGAGAAACACTGAAGCTTTCTTT

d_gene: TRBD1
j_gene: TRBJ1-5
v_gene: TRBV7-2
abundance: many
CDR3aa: CASSSQTGVGDSNQPQHF
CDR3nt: TGTGCCAGCAGCTCCCAGACAGGGGTGGGGGATAGCAATCAGCCCCAGCATTTT

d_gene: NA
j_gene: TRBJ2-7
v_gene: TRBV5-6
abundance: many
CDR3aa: CASSLTQGDYEQYF
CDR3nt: TGTGCCAGCAGCCTCACACAGGGAGACTACGAGCAGTACTTC

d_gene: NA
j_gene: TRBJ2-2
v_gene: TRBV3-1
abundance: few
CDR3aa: CASKWATGSNTGELFF
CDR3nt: TGTGCCAGCAAATGGGCAACAGGGTCGAACACCGGGGAGCTGTTTTTT

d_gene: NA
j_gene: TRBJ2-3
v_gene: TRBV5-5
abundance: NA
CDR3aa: CASSSPLRTTDTQYF
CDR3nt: TGTGCCAGCAGCTCTCCTCTCAGAACCACAGATACGCAGTATTTT

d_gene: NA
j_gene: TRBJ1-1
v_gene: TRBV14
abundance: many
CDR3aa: CASSQGSGVWTEAFF
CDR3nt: TGTGCCAGCAGCCAAGGCTCGGGGGTTTGGACTGAAGCTTTCTTT

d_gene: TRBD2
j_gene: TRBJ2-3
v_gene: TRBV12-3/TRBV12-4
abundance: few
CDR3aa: CASRPGTSGLTDTQYF
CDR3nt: TGTGCCAGCAGACCTGGGACTAGCGGTCTCACAGATACGCAGTATTTT

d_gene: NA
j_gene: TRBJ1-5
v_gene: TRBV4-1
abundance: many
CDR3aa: CASSQGSIQSNQPQHF
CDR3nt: TGCGCCAGCAGCCAAGGGAGTATACAGTCCAATCAGCCCCAGCATTTT

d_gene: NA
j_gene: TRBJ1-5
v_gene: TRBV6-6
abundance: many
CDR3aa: CAGNPSLEDSNQPQHF
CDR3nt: TGTGCCGGCAACCCCAGTTTAGAGGATAGCAATCAGCCCCAGCATTTT

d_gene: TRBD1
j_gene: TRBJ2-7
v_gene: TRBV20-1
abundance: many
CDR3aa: CSAPDRGHEQYF
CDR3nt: TGCAGTGCTCCGGACAGGGGGCACGAGCAGTACTTC

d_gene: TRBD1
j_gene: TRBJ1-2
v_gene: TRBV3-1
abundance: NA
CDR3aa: CASSQEEGALWYGYTF
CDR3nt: TGTGCCAGCAGCCAAGAAGAGGGGGCGCTTTGGTATGGCTACACCTTC

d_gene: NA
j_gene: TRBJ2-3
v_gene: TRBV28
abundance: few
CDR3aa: CASSFLADTQYF
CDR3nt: NA

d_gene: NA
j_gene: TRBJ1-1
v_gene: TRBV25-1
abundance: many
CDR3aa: CASSPGRRDTEAFF
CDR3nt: TGTGCCAGCAGTCCGGGGAGGAGGGATACTGAAGCTTTCTTT

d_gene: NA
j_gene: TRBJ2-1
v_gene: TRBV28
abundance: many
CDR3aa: CASSSLGDYNEQFF
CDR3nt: TGTGCCAGCAGTTCTTTGGGGGACTACAATGAGCAGTTCTTC

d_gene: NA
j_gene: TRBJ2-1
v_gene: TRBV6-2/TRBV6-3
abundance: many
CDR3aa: CASSSSGLSREQFF
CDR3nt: TGTGCCAGCAGTTCCTCAGGTCTTAGCCGGGAGCAGTTCTTC

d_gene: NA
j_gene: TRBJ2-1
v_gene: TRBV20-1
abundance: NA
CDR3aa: CSARAGDLFF
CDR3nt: TGCAGTGCTAGGGCAGGGGATCTGTTCTTC

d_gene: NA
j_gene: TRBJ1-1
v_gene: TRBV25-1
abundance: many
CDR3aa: CASSDSRGNTEAFF
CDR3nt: TGTGCCAGCAGTGATTCGCGGGGCAACACTGAAGCTTTCTTT

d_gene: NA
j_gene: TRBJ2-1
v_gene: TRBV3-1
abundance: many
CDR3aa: CASSRGQYNEQFF
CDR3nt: TGTGCCAGCAGCCGCGGACAGTACAATGAGCAGTTCTTC

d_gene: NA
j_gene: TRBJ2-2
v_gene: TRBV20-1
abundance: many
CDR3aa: CSASGAGTGELFF
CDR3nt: TGCAGTGCTAGCGGGGCGGGGACCGGGGAGCTGTTTTTT

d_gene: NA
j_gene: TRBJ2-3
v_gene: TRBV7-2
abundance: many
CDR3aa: CASSLVGGLSTDTQYF
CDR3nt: TGTGCCAGCAGCTTAGTTGGCGGGCTGAGCACAGATACGCAGTATTTT